Reported below is one T cell receptor (beta chain). Its antigen is as yet unknown. The CDR3 totals 15 residues. Germline loops: CDR1 MGHRA, CDR2 YSYEKL. V was shortened by 1 base and J by 1 base, with 11 bases between the two germline ends. This specimen comes from a study of early T cells in non-severe SARS-CoV-2 infection. On the study more broadly: The authors sequenced bulk RNA from unsorted whole blood, leaving chains unpaired. General study findings and limits: Lookups in VDJdb leaned toward anti-spike CD8 responses and missed private and CD4 specificities.

Unique molecular identifiers (one per individual cDNA molecule) were attached. Via MiXCR, TCRdb re-called the 5' RACE reads, giving one row per CDR3 protein. The sample has roughly 43,000 distinct CDR3 sequences; approximately 5.1% are singletons. This clonotype was sampled from an adult who was a healthcare worker with PCR-confirmed SARS-CoV-2 infection or an uninfected control (not recorded which). This rearrangement joins TRBV4-1 to TRBJ2-7; D might be TRBD1 (5 bases). The sample in question was whole blood, obtained at baseline. CDR3 DNA sequence: TGCGCCAGCAGCCAAGTCTACAGGAAATCCTACGAGCAGTACTTC. It codes for CASSQVYRKSYEQYF.